These T cell receptor beta chains were read from a single sample in a study of blood T cell repertoires in COVID-19. The protocol was immunoSEQ multiplex PCR, while the TCRdb copy is restricted to in-frame clones and leaves out a portion. The sample yields 100,000 to 150,000 clones, roughly 88% seen once. The sequencing sample was made of peripheral blood. These receptor sequences come from a man between 45 and 60 years old with acute or convalescent COVID-19. Each CDR3 is given with its conserved first and last residue. The order of the fields is J gene, V gene, clone size, D gene, CDR3 protein, CDR3 DNA. D genes are given only for firm matches. Clone size appears in some rows only: once, few, many, or a class for an expanded clone.

TRBJ2-1	TRBV5-1	.	.	CASRVQGSYNEQFF	TGCGCCAGCAGAGTCCAGGGTTCCTACAATGAGCAGTTCTTC
TRBJ2-1	TRBV24-1	few	.	CATSDLQADSYNEQFF	TGTGCCACCAGTGATTTGCAAGCGGACTCCTACAATGAGCAGTTCTTC
TRBJ2-1	TRBV5-1	few	TRBD2	CASSGGLVANEQFF	TGCGCCAGCAGCGGGGGACTAGTAGCGAATGAGCAGTTCTTC
TRBJ2-2	TRBV24-1	.	.	CATSGGLNTGELFF	TGTGCCACCAGTGGCGGATTGAACACCGGGGAGCTGTTTTTT
TRBJ2-2	TRBV6-1	.	TRBD1	CASSERRDRGRELFF	TGTGCCAGCAGTGAACGCCGGGACAGGGGGCGGGAGCTGTTTTTT
TRBJ2-5	TRBV7-2	once	TRBD2	CASSLVAGSQETQYF	TGTGCCAGCAGCTTAGTAGCGGGGTCCCAAGAGACCCAGTACTTC
TRBJ2-6	TRBV5-6	once	.	CASSISGILAF	TGTGCCAGCAGCATATCCGGGATCTTGGCTTTC
TRBJ1-2	TRBV3-1/TRBV3-2	.	.	CASSQEGTLRGYTF	TGTGCCAGCAGCCAAGAAGGGACTTTGAGGGGCTACACCTTC
TRBJ2-3	TRBV4-2	.	TRBD2	CASSQGGGGGMTDTQYF	TGTGCCAGCAGCCAAGGAGGTGGCGGGGGGATGACAGATACGCAGTATTTT
TRBJ2-7	TRBV27	.	TRBD2	CASSFPRYDPDSGRLRFREQYF	TGTGCCAGCAGTTTTCCCCGCTATGACCCAGATAGCGGGAGGCTGCGCTTTCGCGAGCAGTACTTC
TRBJ1-1	TRBV6-5	.	TRBD1	CASATGGNTEAFF	TGTGCCAGCGCGACAGGGGGCAACACTGAAGCTTTCTTT
TRBJ1-3	TRBV9	.	.	CASSVFGNTIYF	TGTGCCAGCAGCGTTTTCGGGAACACCATATATTTT
TRBJ2-1	TRBV4-1	.	.	CASSPRGSSYNEQFF	TGCGCCAGCAGCCCAAGGGGGAGCTCCTACAATGAGCAGTTCTTC
TRBJ2-7	TRBV4-2	many	TRBD1	CASSQELGTVYEQYF	TGTGCCAGCAGCCAAGAATTGGGGACAGTCTACGAGCAGTACTTC
TRBJ2-2	TRBV6-5	.	.	CATSSYTGELFF	TGTGCCACCAGTTCATACACCGGGGAGCTGTTTTTT
TRBJ2-7	TRBV7-3	medium-sized	.	CASSFGLGVGYEQYF	TGTGCCAGCAGCTTTGGACTTGGAGTCGGGTACGAGCAGTACTTC
TRBJ2-7	TRBV7-9	.	TRBD2	CASSLRSGGFAYEQYF	TGTGCCAGCAGCTTACGTAGCGGGGGGTTTGCCTACGAGCAGTACTTC
TRBJ1-2	TRBV5-1	.	.	CASSLTGVEYGYTF	TGCGCCAGCAGCTTAACGGGAGTGGAATATGGCTACACCTTC
TRBJ2-7	TRBV11-1	.	TRBD1	CASSLFGQGSYEQYF	TGTGCCAGCAGCTTATTTGGACAGGGGTCCTACGAGCAGTACTTC
TRBJ1-1	TRBV20-1	once	.	CSASKQVSNTEAFF	TGCAGTGCTAGTAAACAGGTCTCGAACACTGAAGCTTTCTTT
TRBJ2-3	TRBV2	.	TRBD2	CASSEIAGGNTQYF	TGTGCCAGCAGTGAAATAGCGGGAGGCAATACGCAGTATTTT
TRBJ2-2	TRBV29-1	.	.	CSVALSRTGELFF	TGCAGCGTGGCTCTCTCTCGTACCGGGGAGCTGTTTTTT
TRBJ1-2	TRBV14	.	.	CASGLGGNYGYTF	TGTGCCAGCGGTTTGGGGGGGAACTATGGCTACACCTTC
TRBJ1-5	TRBV19	.	TRBD1	CASSRLVGQGNNQPQHF	TGTGCCAGTAGTCGTCTGGTGGGACAGGGGAATAATCAGCCCCAGCATTTT
TRBJ2-2	TRBV5-5	.	.	CASSWAYKGQDTGELFF	TGTGCCAGCAGCTGGGCGTATAAGGGGCAGGACACCGGGGAGCTGTTTTTT
TRBJ2-7	TRBV5-1	.	.	CASAFWQGSYEQYF	TGCGCCAGCGCCTTCTGGCAGGGGTCCTACGAGCAGTACTTC
TRBJ1-5	TRBV28	.	.	CASSFPRVGSNQPQHF	TGTGCCAGCAGTTTTCCCAGGGTCGGGAGCAATCAGCCCCAGCATTTT
TRBJ1-5	TRBV18	once	TRBD1	CASSLGQGTNQPQHF	TGTGCCAGCTCCCTCGGACAGGGTACGAATCAGCCCCAGCATTTT
TRBJ1-5	TRBV3-1/TRBV3-2	few	TRBD1	CASSQGTGTRGAQHF	TGTGCCAGCAGCCAAGGGACAGGGACGAGGGGAGCCCAGCATTTT
TRBJ1-1	TRBV6-5	.	.	CASSLTGNTEAFF	TGTGCCAGCAGTCTTACAGGGAACACTGAAGCTTTCTTT
TRBJ2-7	TRBV18	.	TRBD1	CASSPKGQGVTYEQYF	TGTGCCAGCTCTCCTAAGGGACAGGGGGTCACCTACGAGCAGTACTTC
TRBJ1-1	TRBV6-5	.	TRBD1	CAANRGPGLNTEAFF	TGTGCCGCCAACAGGGGGCCCGGTTTAAACACTGAAGCTTTCTTT
TRBJ1-1	TRBV19	.	.	CASIRLRDGTEAFF	TGTGCCAGTATCCGACTGCGGGACGGCACTGAAGCTTTCTTT
TRBJ1-1	TRBV5-1	.	.	CASSLSVNTEAFF	TGCGCCAGCAGCTTATCGGTAAACACTGAAGCTTTCTTT
TRBJ1-6	TRBV3-1/TRBV3-2	few	TRBD1	CASSQGQGQSPLHF	TGTGCCAGCAGCCAAGGACAGGGGCAATCACCCCTCCACTTT
TRBJ1-1	TRBV15	.	TRBD1	CATSSFSGGMNAFF	TGTGCCACCAGCTCCTTCTCAGGGGGTATGAACGCTTTCTTT
TRBJ2-7	TRBV5-4	.	.	CASSSRASSYEQYF	TGTGCCAGCAGCTCGAGGGCCAGCTCCTACGAGCAGTACTTC
TRBJ1-1	TRBV18	.	.	CASSPQSGTEAFF	TGTGCCAGCTCACCACAGAGTGGCACTGAAGCTTTCTTT
TRBJ1-1	TRBV10-2	.	TRBD1	CAGARDRNTEAFF	TGCGCCGGGGCTCGGGACAGAAACACTGAAGCTTTCTTT
TRBJ1-4	TRBV15	.	TRBD1	CATSRSTGINEKLFF	TGTGCCACCAGCAGATCGACAGGGATTAATGAAAAACTGTTTTTT
TRBJ1-6	TRBV2	many	.	CASSGNSPLHF	TGTGCCAGCAGCGGTAATTCACCCCTCCACTTT
TRBJ1-1	TRBV5-1	.	.	CASSLEHRNTEAFF	TGCGCCAGCAGCTTGGAACATCGGAACACTGAAGCTTTCTTT
TRBJ2-5	TRBV18	.	TRBD1	CASSLRDSQETQYF	TGTGCCAGCTCACTAAGGGACAGTCAAGAGACCCAGTACTTC
TRBJ1-6	TRBV2	.	.	CASTGNSPLHF	TGTGCCAGCACGGGTAATTCACCCCTCCACTTT
TRBJ1-1	TRBV19	.	.	CASSIAGLNTEAFF	TGTGCCAGTAGTATAGCAGGCCTGAACACTGAAGCTTTCTTT
TRBJ2-7	TRBV7-6	.	TRBD2	CASSSTSGPSYEQYF	TGTGCCAGCAGCTCGACTAGCGGGCCATCCTACGAGCAGTACTTC
TRBJ2-7	TRBV5-4	.	TRBD2	CASSLAGTSGTREQYF	TGTGCCAGCAGCTTGGCCGGGACTAGCGGGACGCGAGAGCAGTACTTC
TRBJ2-5	TRBV28	.	TRBD2	CASSLGGTSGGQETQYF	TGTGCCAGCAGTTTAGGGGGTACTAGCGGGGGCCAGGAGACCCAGTACTTC
TRBJ1-2	TRBV11-2	.	.	CASSSWFSGVYGYTF	TGTGCCAGCAGCTCTTGGTTTTCAGGGGTCTATGGCTACACCTTC
TRBJ2-2	TRBV29-1	.	.	CSVEGSGNTGELFF	TGCAGCGTTGAAGGTAGCGGGAACACCGGGGAGCTGTTTTTT
TRBJ1-1	TRBV2	few	.	CASIQEGFVGGTEAFF	TGTGCCAGCATCCAAGAGGGCTTTGTGGGAGGAACTGAAGCTTTCTTT
TRBJ2-2	TRBV7-2	.	.	CASSTVKPYTGELFF	TGTGCCAGCAGCACGGTCAAGCCGTACACCGGGGAGCTGTTTTTT
TRBJ2-2	TRBV7-3	.	.	CASSLRQGGRGELFF	TGTGCCAGCAGCTTAAGGCAGGGAGGTCGCGGGGAGCTGTTTTTT
TRBJ2-5	TRBV5-1	.	TRBD2	CASSWGLARQETQYF	TGCGCCAGCAGCTGGGGACTAGCGAGACAAGAGACCCAGTACTTC
TRBJ1-2	TRBV6-5	.	.	CASSYSTVYGYTF	TGTGCCAGCAGTTACTCCACAGTGTATGGCTACACCTTC